This record concerns one T cell receptor beta chain sequence. Its specificity is unknown. This specimen belongs to a study of sequential checkpoint blockade in melanoma. As for the study in general: More than 20 patients had matched tumor biopsies before treatment and at week 13 after nivolumab or ipilimumab alone.

Treatment defined: randomized to nivolumab then ipilimumab (arm A) or the reverse (arm B). The data were produced by immunoSEQ multiplex PCR, yet TCRdb's version contains in-frame clones alone and is incomplete. The sample lists 37,000 or so clones; over 30% were seen once. The germline V gene encodes CDR1 MNHGY and CDR2 SAAAGT. Trimming removed 5 bases from V and 2 bases from J, with 16 bases in between. This CDR3 contains 16 residues. Study-wide points: Tumor T-cell fraction and clonality correlated with PD-L1 and CD8+ counts. Clinical benefit was about 30 times likelier when tumor T-cell fraction and clonality increased.

This sequence joins TRBV6-8 and TRBJ1-5; D perhaps matches TRBD1 (5 bases). The clonotype was recovered from a human donor with melanoma. The sequenced sample was tumor tissue (inferred from file names), obtained from a patient given nivolumab and ipilimumab in sequence. CDR3 bases: TGTGCCAGCAGTCACGGGGGAGGGGCCGGCAATCAGCCCCAGCATTTT. Residues: CASSHGGGAGNQPQHF.